The 9 T cell receptor beta chains given below trace back to one sample, sequenced in a study of CD8 T cells in ankylosing spondylitis. Using its own MiXCR run on the 5' RACE reads, TCRdb lists one record per CDR3 protein. In the table there are about 130,000 distinct CDR3 sequences, about 7.3% of which are singletons. Source material: blood, either unsorted or a sorted T cell fraction (not recorded which). The receptors were sampled from a female donor with ankylosing spondylitis or in good health (not recorded which).

This chain connects TRBV7-2 to TRBJ2-5, with 10 bases matching TRBD2. This CDR3 comprises 16 residues. The germline CDR1 and CDR2 sequences are SGHTA and FQGNSA. The J segment lost 1 base and the V segment lost 3 bases, leaving 5 bases of the junction unmatched. This chain's CDR3 is CASSFSSGGPQETQYF. CDR3 DNA sequence: TGTGCCAGCAGCTTTTCTAGCGGGGGCCCCCAAGAGACCCAGTACTTC.

This clonotype has at least ten counts. The rearrangement joins TRBV7-2 to TRBJ2-3; D remains ambiguous. Germline CDR1 is SGHTA and CDR2 is FQGNSA. Trimming shortened V by 4 bases and J by 6 bases, and 11 bases separated the two germline ends. The length of the CDR3 is 13 residues. The CDR3 here is CASSSDPQDTQYF. CDR3 DNA sequence: TGTGCCAGCAGCTCCGACCCGCAGGATACGCAGTATTTT.

This clonotype was detected ten times or more. The rearrangement uses TRBV3-1 and TRBJ2-7; D call uncertain. The germline CDR1 and CDR2 sequences are LGHDT and YNNKEL (reference sequence). The ends were cut back, 1 base at V and 0 bases at J, with 13 bases in the middle. This CDR3 comprises 16 residues. The CDR3 DNA reads TGTGCCAGCAGCCAAGGGAATTCCCTAAACTCCTACGAGCAGTACTTC. It is translated as CASSQGNSLNSYEQYF.

This clonotype was found many times. The chain is built from TRBV20-1 and TRBJ2-6; no reliable D call. Germline assignment: CDR1 DFQATT and CDR2 SNEGSKA (reference sequence). The CDR3 runs 12 residues. V was cut by 6 bases and J by 3 bases, with 6 bases left in between. The DNA of the CDR3 is TGCAGTGCCGGGTATGGGGCCAACGTCCTGACTTTC. Its translation: CSAGYGANVLTF.

Only a few counts were recorded for this clonotype. The chain couples TRBV12-3 or TRBV12-4 to TRBJ2-7; 10 nucleotides agree with TRBD1. The ends lost 6 bases at V and 6 bases at J; junction bases unmatched: 11. CDR3 size: 15 residues. The CDR3 DNA is TGTGCCAGCAGCCTCGACAGGGGGCGATCTGGCGAGCAGTACTTC. Residues: CASSLDRGRSGEQYF.

This clonotype was seen ten or more times. The chain combines TRBV7-2 with TRBJ1-2; TRBD1 might be the D (6 bases). CDR1 and CDR2 from the germline V gene are SGHTA and FQGNSA. This CDR3 comprises 11 residues. Trimming shortened V by 5 bases and J by 13 bases, and 14 bases separated the two germline ends. In nucleotides, the CDR3 is TGTGCCAGCAGCGCACAGGGAGCCTCCACCTTC. It encodes CASSAQGASTF.

The chain uses TRBV5-1 and TRBJ2-7; D uncertain. V was clipped by 0 bases and J by 3 bases, with 10 bases between them. CDR1 is SGHRS, CDR2 YFSETQ, per germline. The CDR3 runs to 14 residues. This chain's CDR3 is CASSLGAGRYEQYF. CDR3 coding DNA: TGCGCCAGCAGCTTGGGGGCCGGACGCTACGAGCAGTACTTC.

This clonotype was seen many times. The chain couples TRBV7-3 to TRBJ2-2; 9 bases are shared with TRBD1. The germline gives CDR1 SGHTA, CDR2 FQGTGA. The V gene end was trimmed by 5 bases and the J gene end by 7 bases; junction bases not matched to a gene: 8. This CDR3 has 15 amino acids. The DNA of the CDR3 is TGTGCCAGCAGCCCTACCGGGACAGGGTTCGGGGAGCTGTTTTTT. Translating it yields CASSPTGTGFGELFF. Based on the CDR3 plus reference TRBV7-3 and TRBJ2-2, the full variable domain is GAGVSQTPSNKVTEKGKYVELRCDPISGHTALYWYRQSLGQGPEFLIYFQGTGAADDSGLPNDRFFAVRPEGSVSTLKIQRTERGDSAVYLCASSPTGTGFGELFFGEGSRLTVL.

This clonotype was observed many times. This rearrangement joins TRBV27 to TRBJ2-2, with a tentative D call TRBD1 (6 bases). Trimming took 5 bases from V and 3 from J, leaving 10 bases between them. This CDR3 has 14 amino acids. Germline CDR1 reads MNHEY; CDR2 reads SMNVEV (reference sequence). This chain's CDR3 is CASSAGTYTGELFF. Here the CDR3 DNA reads TGTGCCAGCAGTGCCGGGACATACACCGGGGAGCTGTTTTTT.